These T cell receptor beta chains were read from a single sample in a study of blood T cells in healthy people across ages. TCRdb used MiXCR to reprocess the 5' RACE reads, holding one entry per CDR3 protein. The table records fewer than 2,000,000 distinct CDR3 sequences, about two fifths of them present only once. The sequencing sample was made of blood. These receptors came from a human donor in good health. CDR3s include the opening cysteine and the closing phenylalanine or tryptophan. The order of the fields is clone size, J gene, D gene, V gene, CDR3 DNA, CDR3 protein. The D gene is left open where the match is weak. Some rows have no size entry. The others give once, few or many, or a class for an expanded clone.

NA,TRBJ1-1,NA,TRBV29-1,TGCAGCGTAAGGCGACCGGGGGGCACTGAAGCTTTCTTT,CSVRRPGGTEAFF
NA,TRBJ1-1,TRBD1,TRBV7-9,TGTGCCAGCAGCCTAGGGACAGTAAGAGAAGCTTTCTTT,CASSLGTVREAFF
many,TRBJ2-3,TRBD1,TRBV29-1,TGCAGCGTTGTACAGGGGGTTATCACAGATACGCAGTATTTT,CSVVQGVITDTQYF
NA,TRBJ2-7,NA,TRBV2,TGTGCCAGCAGCCAGGTGGGAAGGGGCGAGCAGTACTTC,CASSQVGRGEQYF
NA,TRBJ1-5,NA,TRBV29-1,TGCAGCGTTAGCCCCGGGGGGTATCAGCCCCAGCATTTT,CSVSPGGYQPQHF
few,TRBJ2-4,NA,TRBV20-1,TGCAGTGCTAGTGTCAACGAAAACATTCAGTACTTC,CSASVNENIQYF
NA,TRBJ1-1,NA,TRBV20-1,TGCAGTGCTTTACCTGGCAGGCCCACTGAAGCTTTCTTT,CSALPGRPTEAFF
few,TRBJ2-1,NA,TRBV20-1,TGCGGTGTCCGGGACCCCCGGGATGAGCAGTTCTTC,CGVRDPRDEQFF
NA,TRBJ2-5,NA,TRBV28,TGTGCCAGCAGTTCCCATCCTCAAGGGACCCAGTACTTC,CASSSHPQGTQYF
NA,TRBJ2-5,TRBD2,TRBV6-2/TRBV6-3,TGTGCCACCAAGGGGACTAGCCAGACCCAAGAGACCCAGTACTTC,CATKGTSQTQETQYF
NA,TRBJ2-3,NA,TRBV11-2,TGTGCCAGCAGCATCAGCCTTGGGGATACGCAGTATTTT,CASSISLGDTQYF
few,TRBJ1-1,NA,TRBV29-1,TGCAGCGTTGGCGACGCGAGGACTTTCTTT,CSVGDARTFF
few,TRBJ2-3,TRBD2,TRBV7-3,TGTGCCAGCAGCTTAATGGCGGGGGGGGCAGCCGATACGCAGTATTTT,CASSLMAGGAADTQYF
few,TRBJ1-3,NA,TRBV4-3,TGCGCCAGCAGCCAAGCCCCCCTCGGAAACACCATATATTTT,CASSQAPLGNTIYF
NA,TRBJ2-7,TRBD1,TRBV7-2,TGTGCCAGCAGCTCCTTTTCCGGGACAGGATCCTACGAGCAGTACTTC,CASSSFSGTGSYEQYF
NA,TRBJ2-1,TRBD2,TRBV6-2/TRBV6-3,TGTGCCAGCAGTTGGGGAACTAGCGGGGGATACAATGAGCAGTTCTTC,CASSWGTSGGYNEQFF
NA,TRBJ1-2,TRBD1,TRBV5-6,TGTGCCAGCAGCTCTACAGGGGACTCCTCATATGGCTACACCTTC,CASSSTGDSSYGYTF
NA,TRBJ1-1,NA,TRBV20-1,TGCAGTGCTAGAGAGGGGGGTCTGTTCACTGAAGCTTTCTTT,CSAREGGLFTEAFF
NA,TRBJ2-2,TRBD1,TRBV12-3/TRBV12-4,TGTGCCAGCAGGCGGACAGGGAGAAACACCGGGGAGCTGTTTTTT,CASRRTGRNTGELFF
NA,TRBJ1-1,NA,TRBV12-3/TRBV12-4,TGTGCCAGCAGTCCCAATCAACAGGGGAACACTGAAGCTTTCTTT,CASSPNQQGNTEAFF
NA,TRBJ2-7,TRBD2,TRBV5-5,TGTGCCAGCAGCTTGGGGGCGGGGGTATACAATGAGCAGTACTTC,CASSLGAGVYNEQYF
NA,TRBJ2-7,NA,TRBV7-2,TGTGCCAGCAGTGGGGGGCAGGGATCCGAGCAGTACTTC,CASSGGQGSEQYF
few,TRBJ2-1,TRBD1,TRBV7-9,TGTGCCAGCAGGAGACAGGGGAGCTCCTACAATGAGCAGTTCTTC,CASRRQGSSYNEQFF
NA,TRBJ2-1,NA,TRBV6-2/TRBV6-3,TGTGCCAGCAGCCCTTTGGACTTCTTCAATGAGCAGTTCTTC,CASSPLDFFNEQFF
NA,TRBJ2-7,NA,TRBV11-2,TGTGCCAGCAGCCCCTCCCCACGGGGGCGAATCTACGAGCAGTACTTC,CASSPSPRGRIYEQYF
NA,TRBJ1-2,NA,TRBV5-4,TGTGCCAGCAGCCCCCTCTCGCTTGATAACTATGGCTACACCTTC,CASSPLSLDNYGYTF
NA,TRBJ2-5,TRBD2,TRBV9,TGTGCCAGCAGCGTTGGGACTAGCGGACCGCAAGAGACCCAGTACTTC,CASSVGTSGPQETQYF
many,TRBJ1-2,NA,TRBV29-1,TGCAGCGTTGAGGGGACCTATGGCTACACCTTC,CSVEGTYGYTF